Here is one T cell receptor (beta chain) with its context. This receptor's antigen is unknown. The sample holds no much larger clone one base away, and base qualities are not on file. Trimmed from V: 3 bases; trimmed from J: 0 bases; junction bases lacking a gene match: 2. The CDR3, from cysteine to phenylalanine, totals 15 residues. The entry retains the CDR3 DNA only, 45 bases that are in frame from base 1. The germline V gene (reference sequence) specifies MNHEY as CDR1 and SMNVEV as CDR2. This sample was taken from a study of cytomegalovirus exposure and HLA in healthy donors (dated by TCRdb to about 2017). About the full investigation: A later analysis indicated that the 95 to 150 validation repertoires were generated on the platform also employed for the roughly 650 repertoires of the first cohort. The study was designed to test whether signatures of past pathogen exposure could be identified by cataloging public T cell receptors. Along with the 666-subject first cohort, a separate validation cohort of over a hundred different subjects was used. High-throughput TCR immunosequencing, statistical association of individual TCRs with disease status, and machine learning were combined to predict cytomegalovirus infection status. The paper as a whole reports these results and caveats: A later analysis had no HLA typing for the validation cohort, so co-occurrence there was scored across all 120 or so repertoires. The authors suggested that the approach could potentially be extended to other disease states and immunological phenotypes. The classifier was reported to diagnose cytomegalovirus status with high specificity and sensitivity in both the original and validation cohorts. Most TCR sequences were seen in very few donors, while some public TCRs were found in many individuals. The study listed 170 or so TCR beta chains as associated with cytomegalovirus. A later analysis found that TCRs clustered in the first cohort also tended to co-occur in the 120 or so validation repertoires, with 90% to 95% of cluster scores above 0. Three of the identified cytomegalovirus-associated TCR beta chains were confirmed in vitro to be specific for cytomegalovirus antigens.

Libraries were prepared through the immunoSEQ multiplex PCR assay. From the authors' description of their analysis: A statistical classification framework was developed to diagnose cytomegalovirus status using the catalog of TCR beta chain sequences. As stored in TCRdb, this immuneACCESS dataset retains in-frame rearrangements with V and J assigned. A fraction of the clones does not appear; measured against another copy, unresolved V genes explain less than half of the discrepancy, and the remainder lacks a known reason. V and J calls and clone size follow that table, whereas D and trimming were derived from the DNA. This sample is represented by about 180,000 clones; roughly 85% of them were singletons. The biggest ten clones account for 15% to 20% of the sample. Separate from the approximately 700-subject first cohort, the validation cohort of 95 to 150 subjects was the group to which the donors belonged.

The rearrangement combines TRBV27 with TRBJ2-1, with 7 middle bases fitting TRBD1. The TCR comes from a man between 18 and 29 years old in good health and CMV-seropositive. The material sequenced was PBMCs. The encoded CDR3 is CASSLDRPSYNEQFF. The DNA reads as follows: TGTGCCAGCAGTTTGGACAGGCCCTCCTACAATGAGCAGTTCTTC.